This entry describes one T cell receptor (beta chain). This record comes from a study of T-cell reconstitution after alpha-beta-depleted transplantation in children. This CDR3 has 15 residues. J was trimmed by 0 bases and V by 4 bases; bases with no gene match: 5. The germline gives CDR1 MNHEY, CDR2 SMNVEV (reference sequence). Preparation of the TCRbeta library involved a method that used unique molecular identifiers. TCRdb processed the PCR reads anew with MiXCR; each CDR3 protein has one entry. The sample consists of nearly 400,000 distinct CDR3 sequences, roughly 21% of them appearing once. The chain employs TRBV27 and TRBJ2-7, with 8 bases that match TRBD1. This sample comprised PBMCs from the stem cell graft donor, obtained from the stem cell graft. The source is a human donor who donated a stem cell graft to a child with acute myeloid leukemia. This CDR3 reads CASSYWQGASYEQYF. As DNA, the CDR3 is TGTGCCAGCAGTTATTGGCAGGGGGCCTCCTACGAGCAGTACTTC.